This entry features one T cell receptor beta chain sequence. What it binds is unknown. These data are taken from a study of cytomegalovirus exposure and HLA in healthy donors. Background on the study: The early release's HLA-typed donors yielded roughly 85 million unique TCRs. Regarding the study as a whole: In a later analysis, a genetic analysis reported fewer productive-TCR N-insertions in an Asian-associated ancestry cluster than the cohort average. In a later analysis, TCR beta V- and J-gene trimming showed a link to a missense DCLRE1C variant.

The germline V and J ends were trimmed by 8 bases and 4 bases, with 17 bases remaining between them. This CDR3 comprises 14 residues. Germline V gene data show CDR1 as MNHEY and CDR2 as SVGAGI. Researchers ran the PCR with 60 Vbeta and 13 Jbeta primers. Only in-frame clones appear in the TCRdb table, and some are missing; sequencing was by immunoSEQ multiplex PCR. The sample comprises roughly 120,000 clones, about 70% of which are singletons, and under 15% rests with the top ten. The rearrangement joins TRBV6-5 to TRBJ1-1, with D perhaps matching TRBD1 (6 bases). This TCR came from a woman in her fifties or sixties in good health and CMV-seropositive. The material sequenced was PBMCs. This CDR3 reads CASQGSRGATEAFF. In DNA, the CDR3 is TGTGCCAGCCAGGGGAGCAGGGGAGCCACTGAAGCTTTCTTT.